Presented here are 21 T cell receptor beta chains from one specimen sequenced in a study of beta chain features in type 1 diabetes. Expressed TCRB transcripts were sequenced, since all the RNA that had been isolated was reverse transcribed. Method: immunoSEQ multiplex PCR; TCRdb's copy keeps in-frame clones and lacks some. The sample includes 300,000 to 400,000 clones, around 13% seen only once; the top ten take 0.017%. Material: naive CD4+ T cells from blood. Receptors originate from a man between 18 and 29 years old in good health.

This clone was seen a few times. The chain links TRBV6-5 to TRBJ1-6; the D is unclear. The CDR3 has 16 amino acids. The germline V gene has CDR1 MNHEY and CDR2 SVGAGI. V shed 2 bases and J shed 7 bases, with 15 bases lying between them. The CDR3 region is CASSYANPATNSPLHF. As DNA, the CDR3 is TGTGCCAGCAGTTACGCGAATCCCGCTACGAATTCACCCCTCCACTTT.

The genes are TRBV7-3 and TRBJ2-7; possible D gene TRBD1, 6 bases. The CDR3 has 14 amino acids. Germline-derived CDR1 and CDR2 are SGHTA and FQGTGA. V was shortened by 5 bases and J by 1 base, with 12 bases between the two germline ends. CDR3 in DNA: TGTGCCAGCAGCCTCTACAGGGAGTCCTACGAGCAGTACTTC. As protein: CASSLYRESYEQYF.

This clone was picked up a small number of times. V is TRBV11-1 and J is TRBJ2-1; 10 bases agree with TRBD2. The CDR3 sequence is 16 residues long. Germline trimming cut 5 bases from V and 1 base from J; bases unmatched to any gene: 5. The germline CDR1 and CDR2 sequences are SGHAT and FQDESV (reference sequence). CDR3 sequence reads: CASSLPTSGSYNEQFF. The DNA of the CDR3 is TGTGCCAGCAGCCTTCCGACTAGCGGGTCCTACAATGAGCAGTTCTTC.

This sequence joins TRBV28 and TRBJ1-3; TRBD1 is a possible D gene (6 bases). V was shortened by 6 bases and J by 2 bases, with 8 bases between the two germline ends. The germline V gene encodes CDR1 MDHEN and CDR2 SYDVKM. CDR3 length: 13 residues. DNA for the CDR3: TGTGCCAGCAGCCGGACAGCTGGAAACACCATATATTTT. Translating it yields CASSRTAGNTIYF.

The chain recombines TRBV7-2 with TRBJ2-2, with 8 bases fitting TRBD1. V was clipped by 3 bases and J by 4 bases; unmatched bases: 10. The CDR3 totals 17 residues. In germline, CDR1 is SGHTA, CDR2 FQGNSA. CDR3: CASSFHRQGIGTGELFF. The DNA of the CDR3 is TGTGCCAGCAGCTTCCATAGACAGGGGATCGGCACCGGGGAGCTGTTTTTT. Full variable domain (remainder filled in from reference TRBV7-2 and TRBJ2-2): GAGVSQSPSNKVTEKGKDVELRCDPISGHTALYWYRQSLGQGLEFLIYFQGNSAPDKSGLPSDRFSAERTGGSVSTLTIQRTQQEDSAVYLCASSFHRQGIGTGELFFGEGSRLTVL.

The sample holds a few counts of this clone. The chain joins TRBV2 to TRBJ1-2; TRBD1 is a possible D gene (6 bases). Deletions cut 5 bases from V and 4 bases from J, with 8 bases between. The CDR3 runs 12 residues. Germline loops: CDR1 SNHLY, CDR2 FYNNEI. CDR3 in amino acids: CASSLDSYGYTF. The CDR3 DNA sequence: TGTGCCAGCAGTCTGGACAGCTATGGCTACACCTTC.

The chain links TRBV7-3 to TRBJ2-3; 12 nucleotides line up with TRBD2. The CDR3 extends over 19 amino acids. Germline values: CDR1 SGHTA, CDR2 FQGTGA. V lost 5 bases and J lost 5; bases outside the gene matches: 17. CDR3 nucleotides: TGTGCCAGCAGCCGAAAAAGAAAGACTAGCGGGAGCCCTCAAGATACGCAGTATTTT. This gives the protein CASSRKRKTSGSPQDTQYF.

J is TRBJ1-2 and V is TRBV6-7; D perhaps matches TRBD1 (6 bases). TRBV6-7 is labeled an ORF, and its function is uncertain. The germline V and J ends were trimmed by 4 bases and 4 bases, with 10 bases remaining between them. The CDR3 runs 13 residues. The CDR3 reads CASSFGQSYGYTF. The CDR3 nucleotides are TGTGCCAGCAGTTTTGGACAGAGCTATGGCTACACCTTC.

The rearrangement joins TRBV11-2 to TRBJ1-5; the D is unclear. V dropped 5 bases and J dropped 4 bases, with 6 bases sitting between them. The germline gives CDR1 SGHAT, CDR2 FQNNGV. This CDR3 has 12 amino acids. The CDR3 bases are TGTGCCAGCAGCCGTTCTAATCAGCCCCAGCATTTT. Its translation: CASSRSNQPQHF.

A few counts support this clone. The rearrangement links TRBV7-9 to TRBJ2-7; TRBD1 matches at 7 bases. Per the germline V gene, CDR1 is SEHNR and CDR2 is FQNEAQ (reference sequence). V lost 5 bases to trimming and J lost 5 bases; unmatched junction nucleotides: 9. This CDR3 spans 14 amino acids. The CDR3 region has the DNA TGTGCCAGCAGCCTAAGACAGGGAGAACACGAGCAGTACTTC. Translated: CASSLRQGEHEQYF. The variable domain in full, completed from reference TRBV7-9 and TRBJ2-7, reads DTGVSQNPRHKITKRGQNVTFRCDPISEHNRLYWYRQTLGQGPEFLTYFQNEAQLEKSRLLSDRFSAERPKGSFSTLEIQRTEQGDSAMYLCASSLRQGEHEQYFGPGTRLTVT.

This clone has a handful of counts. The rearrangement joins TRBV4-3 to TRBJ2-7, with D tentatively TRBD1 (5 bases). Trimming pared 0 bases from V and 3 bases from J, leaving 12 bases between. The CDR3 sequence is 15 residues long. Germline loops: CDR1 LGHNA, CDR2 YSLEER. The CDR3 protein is CASSQDGRANYEQYF. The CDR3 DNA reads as TGCGCCAGCAGCCAAGATGGCAGGGCGAACTACGAGCAGTACTTC.

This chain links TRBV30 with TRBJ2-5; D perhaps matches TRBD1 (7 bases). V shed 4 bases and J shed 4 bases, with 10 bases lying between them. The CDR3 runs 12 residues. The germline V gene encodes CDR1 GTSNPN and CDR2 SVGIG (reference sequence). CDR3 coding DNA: TGTGCCTGGATGCAGGGGGGAGAGACCCAGTACTTC. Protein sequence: CAWMQGGETQYF.

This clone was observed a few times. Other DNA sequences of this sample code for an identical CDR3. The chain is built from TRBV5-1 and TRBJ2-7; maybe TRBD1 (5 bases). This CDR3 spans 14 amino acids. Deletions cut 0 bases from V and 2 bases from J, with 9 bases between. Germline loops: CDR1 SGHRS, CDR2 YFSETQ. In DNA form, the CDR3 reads TGCGCCAGCAGCTTGGCTACAGGAACCTACGAGCAGTACTTC. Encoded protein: CASSLATGTYEQYF. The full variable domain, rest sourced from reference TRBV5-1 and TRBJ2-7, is KAGVTQTPRYLIKTRGQQVTLSCSPISGHRSVSWYQQTPGQGLQFLFEYFSETQRNKGNFPGRFSGRQFSNSRSEMNVSTLELGDSALYLCASSLATGTYEQYFGPGTRLTVT.

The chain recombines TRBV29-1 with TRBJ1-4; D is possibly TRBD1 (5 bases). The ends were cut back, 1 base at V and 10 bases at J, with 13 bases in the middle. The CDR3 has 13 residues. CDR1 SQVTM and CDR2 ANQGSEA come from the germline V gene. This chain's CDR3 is CSVEARAGGKLFF. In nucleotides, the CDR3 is TGCAGCGTTGAAGCCAGGGCCGGCGGAAAACTGTTTTTT.

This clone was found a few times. CDR3 nucleotides: TGCAGCGTTGAAGGAAGACAGGGGATAGTCACTGAAGCTTTCTTT. It yields the protein CSVEGRQGIVTEAFF. This chain connects TRBV29-1 to TRBJ1-1, with TRBD1 matching 8 bases. Germline values: CDR1 SQVTM, CDR2 ANQGSEA. V gave up 1 base and J gave up 4 bases; unmatched junction bases: 8. The CDR3 runs 15 residues.

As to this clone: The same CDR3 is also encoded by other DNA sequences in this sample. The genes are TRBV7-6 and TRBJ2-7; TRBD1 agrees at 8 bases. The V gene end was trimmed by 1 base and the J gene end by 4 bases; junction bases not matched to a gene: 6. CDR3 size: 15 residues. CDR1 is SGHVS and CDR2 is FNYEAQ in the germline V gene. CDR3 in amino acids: CASSLGGTGVYEQYF. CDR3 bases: TGTGCCAGCAGCTTAGGTGGGACAGGAGTATACGAGCAGTACTTC.

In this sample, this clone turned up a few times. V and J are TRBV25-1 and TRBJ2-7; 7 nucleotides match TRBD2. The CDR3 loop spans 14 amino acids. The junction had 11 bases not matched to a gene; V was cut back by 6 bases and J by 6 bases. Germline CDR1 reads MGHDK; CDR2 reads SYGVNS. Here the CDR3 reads CASSQRGLPSEQYF. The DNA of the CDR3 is TGTGCCAGCAGCCAGCGGGGACTACCGTCCGAGCAGTACTTC.

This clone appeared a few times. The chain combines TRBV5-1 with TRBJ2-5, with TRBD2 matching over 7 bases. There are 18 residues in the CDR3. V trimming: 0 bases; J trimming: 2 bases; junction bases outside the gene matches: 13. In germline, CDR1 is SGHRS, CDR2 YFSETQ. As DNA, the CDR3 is TGCGCCAGCAGCTTGGGACTAGCAGCCGAATGGGGACAAGAGACCCAGTACTTC. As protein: CASSLGLAAEWGQETQYF.

CDR3 DNA: TGTGCCAGTACCCAAGGGGTGGAAGCTTTCTTT. It yields the protein CASTQGVEAFF. This chain connects TRBV19 to TRBJ1-1, with D maybe TRBD1 (5 bases). Germline CDR1 and CDR2: LNHDA and SQIVND (reference sequence). V gave up 7 bases and J gave up 8 bases, with 11 bases separating them. This CDR3 has 11 residues.

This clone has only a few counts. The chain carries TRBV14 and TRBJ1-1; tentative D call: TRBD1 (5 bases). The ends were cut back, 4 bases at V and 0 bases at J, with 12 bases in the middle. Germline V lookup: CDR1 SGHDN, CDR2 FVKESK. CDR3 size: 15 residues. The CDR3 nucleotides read TGTGCCAGCAGCCCCCGCGGGACCTTGAACACTGAAGCTTTCTTT. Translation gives CASSPRGTLNTEAFF.

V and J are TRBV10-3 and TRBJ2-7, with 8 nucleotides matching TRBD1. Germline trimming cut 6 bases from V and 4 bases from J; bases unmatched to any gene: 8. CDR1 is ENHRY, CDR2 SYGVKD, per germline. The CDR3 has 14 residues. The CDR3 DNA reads TGTGCCATCAGCACCGGGACAGGAGATTACGAGCAGTACTTC. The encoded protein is CAISTGTGDYEQYF.